This T cell receptor (beta chain) was identified during a study of T cells in Graves' hyperthyroidism and ophthalmopathy. V was clipped by 7 bases and J by 3 bases; unmatched bases: 7. The CDR3 has 15 residues. CDR1 is MDHEN and CDR2 is SYDVKM in the germline V gene. In this sample, this clonotype turned up many times. Amplified TCR beta CDR3 regions came from RNA transcripts. Using the HTBI primer set, a first-round RT-PCR was run on the TCR CDR3. TCRdb called the multiplex PCR reads again in MiXCR, with one record for every CDR3 protein. Among fewer than 450,000 distinct CDR3 sequences listed, about a sixth were seen once.

The sequencing sample was made of blood. The receptor comes from a woman younger than 45 with Graves' hyperthyroidism that later progressed to Graves' ophthalmopathy. The V gene is TRBV28, the J gene TRBJ2-2; 8 bases fit TRBD1. The CDR3 coding sequence is TGTGCCAGCACCCCGGGACAGGACCACACCGGGGAGCTGTTTTTT. Translating it yields CASTPGQDHTGELFF.